Presented here are 15 T cell receptor beta chains from one specimen sequenced in a study of cytomegalovirus exposure and HLA in healthy donors. A multiplex PCR was run with 60 Vbeta primers and 13 Jbeta primers. Profiling relied on immunoSEQ multiplex PCR, and the TCRdb table lists in-frame clones only, not all of them. The sample yields about 140,000 clones, around four fifths seen once. Source material: PBMCs. These receptors came from a male donor in good health and CMV-seropositive.

V gene TRBV6-5 combines with J gene TRBJ1-1; 7 nucleotides agree with TRBD1. J gave up 5 bases and V 5 bases, and 11 bases lay outside the gene matches. Germline V gene data show CDR1 as MNHEY and CDR2 as SVGAGI. The CDR3 contains 15 residues. CDR3 in amino acids: CASSPPRGLVTEAFF. DNA of the CDR3: TGTGCCAGCAGTCCGCCCAGGGGGTTGGTGACTGAAGCTTTCTTT.

This chain connects TRBV7-2 to TRBJ1-1, with a tentative D call TRBD1 (5 bases). V gave up 2 bases and J gave up 3 bases, with 13 bases separating them. The CDR3 spans 15 residues. CDR1 and CDR2 (germline): SGHTA, FQGNSA. The CDR3 sequence is CASSLQGDRYTEAFF. CDR3 coding DNA: TGTGCCAGCAGCTTACAAGGGGATCGGTACACTGAAGCTTTCTTT.

The chain couples TRBV27 to TRBJ1-5; D is unresolved. The CDR3 covers 15 residues. V shed 2 bases and J shed 3 bases, with 11 bases lying between them. CDR1 and CDR2 from the germline V gene are MNHEY and SMNVEV (reference sequence). The CDR3 nucleotides are TGTGCCAGCAGTTTAGGAGGAGGTATCAATCAGCCCCAGCATTTT. Amino acid sequence: CASSLGGGINQPQHF.

The V call is TRBV11-2, the J call TRBJ2-7, with 7 bases fitting TRBD1. Looked up from germline, CDR1 is SGHAT and CDR2 is FQNNGV. The trim removed 5 bases at V and 0 bases at J, leaving 4 bases unmatched. This CDR3 has 14 residues. The CDR3 nucleotides read TGTGCCAGCAGCCAGAGACAGGGCTCCTACGAGCAGTACTTC. It translates to CASSQRQGSYEQYF.

A single count supports this clone. This chain uses TRBV6-1 with TRBJ2-1, with 10 bases aligning to TRBD2. Germline V gene data show CDR1 as MNHNS and CDR2 as SASEGT. The CDR3 sequence is 14 residues long. After removal of 10 bases from V and 8 bases from J, the junction contained 11 bases not matched to a gene. In DNA, the CDR3 is TGTGCCACCAACCCGGGACTAGCGTCCGATGAGCAGTTCTTC. Encoded protein: CATNPGLASDEQFF.

In this sample, this clone turned up once. The chain combines TRBV7-2 with TRBJ2-1, with 7 bases matching TRBD1. The ends lost 5 bases at V and 7 bases at J; junction bases unmatched: 5. CDR1 is SGHTA and CDR2 is FQGNSA in the germline V gene. CDR3 length equals 13 residues. This CDR3 is CASSTDRVNEQFF. CDR3 in DNA: TGTGCCAGCAGCACCGACAGGGTAAATGAGCAGTTCTTC.

The count of this clone is one. The V call is TRBV19, the J call TRBJ2-7; D is perhaps TRBD2 (6 bases). Per the germline V gene, CDR1 is LNHDA and CDR2 is SQIVND (reference sequence). Deletions cut 1 base from V and 2 bases from J, with 9 bases between. The CDR3 extends over 14 amino acids. The CDR3 sequence is CASSIGSGAYEQYF. CDR3 sequence (DNA): TGTGCCAGTAGTATAGGGTCGGGGGCCTACGAGCAGTACTTC.

This chain uses TRBV29-1 with TRBJ1-3; no reliable D call. V dropped 6 bases and J dropped 4 bases, with 10 bases sitting between them. Germline V gene data show CDR1 as SQVTM and CDR2 as ANQGSEA. CDR3 size: 12 residues. The CDR3 here is CSVSGSGNTIYF. Written as DNA, the CDR3 is TGCAGCGTGTCCGGTTCGGGAAACACCATATATTTT.

V and J are TRBV10-3 and TRBJ2-1; possible D gene TRBD2, 6 bases. Germline CDR1 reads ENHRY; CDR2 reads SYGVKD. The ends were cut back, 0 bases at V and 5 bases at J, with 8 bases in the middle. The CDR3 runs 14 residues. The CDR3 is CAISESTGDNEQFF. The CDR3, as DNA: TGTGCCATCAGTGAGTCGACGGGGGACAATGAGCAGTTCTTC.

In its sample, this clone was seen a few times. The chain carries TRBV5-4 and TRBJ2-7; D may be TRBD2 (6 bases). Trimming removed 4 bases from V and 2 bases from J, with 10 bases in between. There are 13 residues in the CDR3. Germline V lookup: CDR1 SGHNT, CDR2 YYREEE (reference sequence). For the CDR3, the DNA is TGTGCCAGCAGCGAGGGACTCGCCTACGAGCAGTACTTC. Translated, it gives CASSEGLAYEQYF.

The rearrangement uses TRBV10-3 and TRBJ2-7; 7 nucleotides line up with TRBD2. From germline, CDR1 is ENHRY and CDR2 SYGVKD. CDR3 length equals 14 residues. After removal of 4 bases from V and 5 bases from J, the junction contained 8 bases not matched to a gene. The CDR3 loop is CAISGGGGSDEQYF. DNA of the CDR3: TGTGCCATCAGTGGCGGGGGAGGTTCGGACGAGCAGTACTTC.

The chain recombines TRBV11-2 with TRBJ2-7; 8 nucleotides match TRBD1. This CDR3 is built from 15 residues. In germline, CDR1 is SGHAT, CDR2 FQNNGV. Trimming at V came to 2 bases and at J to 2 bases, leaving 5 bases not matched to a gene. CDR3 amino acids: CASSLPQGEAYEQYF. CDR3 DNA sequence: TGTGCCAGCAGCTTACCACAGGGGGAAGCCTACGAGCAGTACTTC.

The V and J genes are TRBV6-1 and TRBJ2-7; TRBD2 is a possible D gene (5 bases). CDR3 length equals 18 residues. Germline V gene lookup returns CDR1 MNHNS and CDR2 SASEGT. V was pared by 2 bases and J by 3 bases, with 23 bases between. Written as DNA, the CDR3 is TGTGCCAGCAGTGAATTAGTGGCGGTACCCCTAGCTTTCTACGAGCAGTACTTC. Translation: CASSELVAVPLAFYEQYF.

The V and J genes are TRBV9 and TRBJ2-2, with D perhaps TRBD1 (5 bases). V lost 4 bases to trimming and J lost 8 bases, with 9 bases between them. Germline CDR1 is SGDLS and CDR2 is YYNGEE. The CDR3 is 12 residues long. The chain's CDR3 is CASSSRVGELFF. In nucleotides, the CDR3 is TGTGCCAGCAGCTCCAGGGTTGGGGAGCTGTTTTTT. The complete variable domain, with remaining parts taken from reference TRBV9 and TRBJ2-2, reads DSGVTQTPKHLITATGQRVTLRCSPRSGDLSVYWYQQSLDQGLQFLIQYYNGEERAKGNILERFSAQQFPDLHSELNLSSLELGDSALYFCASSSRVGELFFGEGSRLTVL.

The chain joins TRBV27 to TRBJ1-6; 9 nucleotides line up with TRBD1. The CDR3 covers 15 residues. Germline-derived CDR1 and CDR2 are MNHEY and SMNVEV (reference sequence). V trimming: 5 bases; J trimming: 6 bases; junction bases outside the gene matches: 5. The CDR3 sequence is CASSQGQGSNSPLHF. CDR3 bases: TGTGCCAGCAGTCAGGGACAGGGAAGTAATTCACCCCTCCACTTT.